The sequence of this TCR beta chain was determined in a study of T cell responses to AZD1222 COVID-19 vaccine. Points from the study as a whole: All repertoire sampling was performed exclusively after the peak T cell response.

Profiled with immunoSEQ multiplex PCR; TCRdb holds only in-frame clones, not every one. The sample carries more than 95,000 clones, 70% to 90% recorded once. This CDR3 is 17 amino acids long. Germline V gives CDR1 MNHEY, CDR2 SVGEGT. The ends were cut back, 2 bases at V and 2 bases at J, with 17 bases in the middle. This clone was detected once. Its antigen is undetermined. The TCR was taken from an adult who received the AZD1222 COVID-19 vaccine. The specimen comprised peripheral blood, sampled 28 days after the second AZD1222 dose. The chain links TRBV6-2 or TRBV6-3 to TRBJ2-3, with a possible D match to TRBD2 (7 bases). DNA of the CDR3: TGTGCCAGCAGTTACATAGGGGGGGCAGCCTTCACAGATACGCAGTATTTT. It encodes CASSYIGGAAFTDTQYF.